The subject of this entry is one T cell receptor beta chain. All the donors were Caucasian adults who lived in Nashville, Tennessee. This record comes from a study of shared clonotypes between healthy human individuals. The CDR3 contains 13 residues. With V trimmed by 7 bases and J by 3 bases, 5 bases remained unmatched. Germline loops: CDR1 MRHNA, CDR2 SNTAGT. Sequenced by immunoSEQ multiplex PCR; TCRdb stores in-frame clones only, minus some. This sample yields about 1.5 million clones, of which 95% to 99% are seen a single time; about 0.45% belongs to the top ten. This rearrangement joins TRBV6-4 to TRBJ2-7, with 8 bases aligning to TRBD1. What was sequenced was naive CD4+ T cells sorted from blood. Noted subset: CD45RA+ positively selected. This TCR was sampled from a man aged 25-40 years in good health. The CDR3 spells CASTKDRVYEQYF. For the CDR3, the DNA is TGTGCCAGCACCAAGGACAGGGTCTACGAGCAGTACTTC.